Following are 21 T cell receptor beta chains from one sample sequenced in a study of blood T cell repertoires in COVID-19 (dated by TCRdb to 2020 to 2021). The library was prepared using the immunoSEQ multiplex PCR assay. TCRdb stores this immuneACCESS table with in-frame sequences only. Part of the clones is absent; in the studies checked, under half of the shortfall reflects unresolved V genes, and no reason is known for the rest. The sample yields around 150,000 clones; roughly 89% were counted once. The ten largest clones take up more than 5% of the sample. The sequenced sample consisted of peripheral blood. The receptors shown here come from a human donor in a cohort sampled during active COVID-19.

This chain uses TRBV4-3 with TRBJ2-3; D is possibly TRBD2 (7 bases). This CDR3 comprises 17 residues. Between the trimmed V and J ends, which lost 0 bases and 6 bases, there was a span of 19 bases. Germline V CDR1 and CDR2: LGHNA, YSLEER. The DNA for the CDR3 is TGCGCCAGCAGCCAAGATCCGGGCGGGGGCGCCAGGGATACGCAGTATTTT. The encoded protein is CASSQDPGGGARDTQYF.

This chain uses TRBV7-8 with TRBJ1-6; D perhaps matches TRBD1 (6 bases). V was clipped by 5 bases and J by 14 bases, with 13 bases between them. Germline loops: CDR1 SGHVS, CDR2 FQNEAQ. This CDR3 contains 12 residues. In DNA, the CDR3 is TGTGCCAGCAGCCTAGGGGGGAGGGCCCTCCACTTT. Translated, it gives CASSLGGRALHF.

The chain couples TRBV5-4 to TRBJ1-4; 9 bases are a match to TRBD1. The ends lost 0 bases at V and 13 bases at J; junction bases unmatched: 1. CDR1 and CDR2 (germline): SGHNT, YYREEE (reference sequence). The CDR3 spans 12 residues. The CDR3 loop reads CASSLGQGGLFF. The CDR3 bases are TGTGCCAGCAGCTTGGGACAGGGGGGACTGTTTTTT.

This chain links TRBV28 with TRBJ1-2; 9 nucleotides line up with TRBD1. The CDR3 sequence is 14 residues long. CDR1 and CDR2 from the germline V gene are MDHEN and SYDVKM. V shed 9 bases and J 8 bases; nucleotides not matched to a gene: 13. CDR3 sequence: CARPAWDRDCGYTF. CDR3 bases: TGTGCCAGGCCGGCCTGGGACAGGGATTGCGGCTACACCTTC.

The chain uses TRBV29-1 and TRBJ1-2; TRBD1 matches 9 bases. V lost 3 bases to trimming and J lost 6 bases; unmatched junction nucleotides: 5. CDR1 SQVTM and CDR2 ANQGSEA come from the germline V gene. The CDR3 has 13 residues. CDR3 bases: TGCAGCGTTGATGGGACAGGGTTTGATGGCTACACCTTC. Its translation: CSVDGTGFDGYTF.

This chain links TRBV7-9 with TRBJ2-3, with 9 bases that match TRBD2. Germline trimming cut 5 bases from V and 6 bases from J; bases unmatched to any gene: 12. The CDR3 has 16 residues. CDR1 and CDR2 from the germline V gene are SEHNR and FQNEAQ (reference sequence). CDR3 loop: CASSRGSGRGSDTQYF. The CDR3 DNA follows: TGTGCCAGCAGCAGAGGTAGCGGGAGAGGGAGCGATACGCAGTATTTT.

The V call is TRBV10-3, the J call TRBJ2-7, with 8 bases matching TRBD1. Trimming cost V 4 bases and J 2 bases; bases outside gene matches: 4. Germline V gene sequence: CDR1 ENHRY, CDR2 SYGVKD. The CDR3 has 14 residues. The CDR3 region has the DNA TGTGCCATCAGTGGGACAGGGATCGCCTACGAGCAGTACTTC. Its protein product is CAISGTGIAYEQYF.

The rearrangement uses TRBV6-5 and TRBJ2-7; TRBD2 matches 10 bases. There are 15 residues in the CDR3. Per germline, CDR1 MNHEY and CDR2 SVGAGI. V trimming: 6 bases; J trimming: 0 bases; junction bases outside the gene matches: 5. The CDR3 nucleotides are TGTGCCAGCAGAAATAGCGGGGGGCTCTCCTACGAGCAGTACTTC. Translating gives CASRNSGGLSYEQYF.

The rearrangement uses TRBV15 and TRBJ1-3, with TRBD1 identical over 8 bases. The germline CDR1 and CDR2 sequences are LNHNV and YYDKDF (reference sequence). CDR3 length: 15 amino acids. V lost 9 bases and J lost 0; bases outside the gene matches: 7. Here the CDR3 DNA reads TGTGCCACTGGAAGAGACAGGGGCTCTGGAAACACCATATATTTT. As protein: CATGRDRGSGNTIYF.

The DNA of the CDR3 is TGTGCCAGCAGCGCGCAAGGGGCAGGGGGTACCACAGATACGCAGTATTTT. It translates to CASSAQGAGGTTDTQYF. The V call is TRBV9, the J call TRBJ2-3, with 7 bases aligning to TRBD1. The CDR3 totals 17 residues. Germline V CDR1 and CDR2: SGDLS, YYNGEE. The junction had 12 bases not matched to a gene; V was cut back by 3 bases and J by 2 bases.

V gene TRBV4-3 combines with J gene TRBJ1-6, with TRBD1 matching 8 bases. Trimming cost V 0 bases and J 8 bases; bases outside gene matches: 6. This CDR3 has 16 residues. The germline CDR1 and CDR2 sequences are LGHNA and YSLEER. CDR3 loop: CASSQDTRGQDSPLHF. CDR3 nucleotides: TGCGCCAGCAGCCAAGATACCAGGGGGCAGGATTCACCCCTCCACTTT.

The rearrangement joins TRBV24-1 to TRBJ1-5; D is perhaps TRBD1 (5 bases). The ends were cut back, 2 bases at V and 8 bases at J, with 12 bases in the middle. The germline V gene encodes CDR1 KGHDR and CDR2 SFDVKD. The CDR3 consists of 14 residues. The CDR3 DNA reads TGTGCCACCAGTGATTGGGGCAGCTCCAAGCCCCAGCATTTT. This encodes CATSDWGSSKPQHF.

The rearrangement links TRBV25-1 to TRBJ2-1; 9 bases line up with TRBD2. V lost 1 base and J lost 7; bases outside the gene matches: 14. Per germline, CDR1 MGHDK and CDR2 SYGVNS. The CDR3 is made up of 18 amino acids. CDR3 in DNA: TGTGCCAGCAGTGAATTGCCTAGCGGGACCCGGGGGGGGAATGAGCAGTTCTTC. It codes for CASSELPSGTRGGNEQFF.

The CDR3 DNA reads TGTGCCAGCAGCCTTAGTGGGAGCGGGAGGAACACCGGGGAGCTGTTTTTT. Translating gives CASSLSGSGRNTGELFF. The chain uses TRBV3-1 (or the pseudogene TRBV3-2) and TRBJ2-2; 8 bases line up with TRBD2. Looked up from germline, CDR1 is LGHDT and CDR2 is YNNKEL (reference sequence). The CDR3 is 17 residues long. With 4 bases clipped from V and 1 base from J, the junction kept 8 bases outside the gene matches.

This chain links TRBV9 with TRBJ2-2; D possibly corresponds to TRBD2 (6 bases). This CDR3 spans 16 amino acids. Germline V gene lookup returns CDR1 SGDLS and CDR2 YYNGEE. V shed 2 bases and J shed 5 bases, with 16 bases lying between them. CDR3 coding DNA: TGTGCCAGCAGCGTGAGAGGGCGGGGTAGTACCGGGGAGCTGTTTTTT. Protein sequence: CASSVRGRGSTGELFF.

The J gene is TRBJ2-2, the V gene TRBV7-6, with a weak D call TRBD2 (6 bases). The CDR3 is made up of 16 amino acids. The germline gives CDR1 SGHVS, CDR2 FNYEAQ. Trimming stripped 1 base from V and 0 bases from J, with 9 bases between. In DNA form, the CDR3 reads TGTGCCAGCAGCTTAGTTGGGACTCCGAACACCGGGGAGCTGTTTTTT. Translated: CASSLVGTPNTGELFF. Drawing the rest from reference TRBV7-6 and TRBJ2-2, the complete variable domain is GAGVSQSPRYKVTKRGQDVALRCDPISGHVSLYWYRQALGQGPEFLTYFNYEAQQDKSGLPNDRFSAERPEGSISTLTIQRTEQRDSAMYRCASSLVGTPNTGELFFGEGSRLTVL.

This sequence joins TRBV2 and TRBJ2-7, with 9 bases lining up with TRBD2. Trimming removed 7 bases from V and 0 bases from J; junction bases left unmatched: 7. This CDR3 is 15 amino acids long. Germline V gene data show CDR1 as SNHLY and CDR2 as FYNNEI. The CDR3 region has the DNA TGTGCCAGCATGTTTGGACTAGCGATCTCCTACGAGCAGTACTTC. This translates into CASMFGLAISYEQYF.

The chain employs TRBV23-1 and TRBJ1-1, with TRBD1 matching over 8 bases. TRBV23-1 is an ORF, and what it does is uncertain. Trimming removed 3 bases from V and 4 bases from J; junction bases left unmatched: 7. The CDR3 covers 15 residues. The CDR3 region is CASSHPQGAPTEAFF. The CDR3 coding sequence is TGCGCCAGCAGTCATCCTCAGGGGGCGCCCACTGAAGCTTTCTTT.

The J gene is TRBJ2-3, the V gene TRBV5-1, with 8 bases that match TRBD1. CDR3 size: 14 residues. Losses at the gene ends were 7 bases for V and 4 bases for J; bases not matched to a gene: 8. CDR1 and CDR2 (germline): SGHRS, YFSETQ. The CDR3 region is CASRTGNNPDTQYF. CDR3 DNA: TGCGCCAGCCGGACAGGGAATAACCCAGATACGCAGTATTTT. Full variable domain (outside the CDR3, taken from reference TRBV5-1 and TRBJ2-3): KAGVTQTPRYLIKTRGQQVTLSCSPISGHRSVSWYQQTPGQGLQFLFEYFSETQRNKGNFPGRFSGRQFSNSRSEMNVSTLELGDSALYLCASRTGNNPDTQYFGPGTRLTVL.

This clone was observed once. The chain carries TRBV6-1 and TRBJ2-1, with 9 bases fitting TRBD2. The V and J ends lost 2 bases and 1 base, in that order; junction bases with no gene match: 15. CDR1 and CDR2 from the germline V gene are MNHNS and SASEGT. This CDR3 is built from 20 residues. CDR3 protein: CASSELIRGGAISSYNEQFF. In nucleotides, the CDR3 is TGTGCCAGCAGTGAATTGATTCGCGGGGGGGCAATCTCGTCCTACAATGAGCAGTTCTTC.

The chain employs TRBV5-5 and TRBJ2-5; D perhaps matches TRBD2 (6 bases). In germline, CDR1 is SGHKS, CDR2 YYEKEE (reference sequence). The CDR3 has 13 residues. Trimming cost V 0 bases and J 5 bases, with 8 bases left between them. The CDR3, as DNA: TGTGCCAGCAGCTTGGGCGGGGAGGAGACCCAGTACTTC. Translated: CASSLGGEETQYF.